The present entry profiles one TCR beta chain with its context. The antigen remains unidentified. The data belong to a study of shared clonotypes between healthy human individuals. General study findings and limits: The rarefaction results pointed to incomplete sorted-subset sequencing despite large depth. Naive subsets generally had larger estimated richness than memory subsets.

The study enrolled healthy HIV-negative adults without recent acute infections or vaccinations as donors. Every subset's genomic DNA went evenly onto several immunoSEQ plates. Using immunoSEQ multiplex PCR, the repertoire was profiled, and TCRdb retains in-frame clones only, with some absent. Among around 510,000 clones listed, around 96% were seen once. The V and J ends lost 1 base and 4 bases respectively, with 14 bases between them. CDR1 is MNHNS, CDR2 SASEGT, per germline. The CDR3 is 16 residues long. The receptor's source is a woman aged 25 to 39 in good health. Sequencing was done on a sample of naive CD4+ T cells sorted from blood. Subset here: CD45RA+ positively selected. The genes are TRBV6-1 and TRBJ2-1, with D perhaps matching TRBD2 (6 bases). The CDR3 DNA reads TGTGCCAGCAGTGAAGTCGGGAGCGGGCCTTACAATGAGCAGTTCTTC. It encodes CASSEVGSGPYNEQFF.